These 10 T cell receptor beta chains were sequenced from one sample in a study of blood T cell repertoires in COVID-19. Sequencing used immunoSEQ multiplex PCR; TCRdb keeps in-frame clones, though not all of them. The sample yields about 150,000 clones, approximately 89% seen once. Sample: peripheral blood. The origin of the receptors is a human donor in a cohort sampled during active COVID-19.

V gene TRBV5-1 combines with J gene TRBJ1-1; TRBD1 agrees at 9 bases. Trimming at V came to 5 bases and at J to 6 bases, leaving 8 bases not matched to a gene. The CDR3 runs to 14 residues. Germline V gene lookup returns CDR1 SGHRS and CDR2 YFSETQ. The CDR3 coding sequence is TGCGCCAGCAGAGGTATACAGGGGGCCCCTGAAGCTTTCTTT. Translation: CASRGIQGAPEAFF.

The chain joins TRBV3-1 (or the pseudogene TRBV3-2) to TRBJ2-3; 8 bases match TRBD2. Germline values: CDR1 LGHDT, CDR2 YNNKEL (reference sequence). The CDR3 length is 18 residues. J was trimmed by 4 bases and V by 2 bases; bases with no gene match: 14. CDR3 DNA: TGTGCCAGCAGCCAATGGCGGGGGGTCACTTCTTTCCCAGATACGCAGTATTTT. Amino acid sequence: CASSQWRGVTSFPDTQYF.

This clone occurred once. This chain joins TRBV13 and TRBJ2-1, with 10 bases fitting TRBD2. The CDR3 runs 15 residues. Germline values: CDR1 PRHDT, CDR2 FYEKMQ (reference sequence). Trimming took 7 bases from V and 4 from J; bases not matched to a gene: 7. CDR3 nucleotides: TGTGCCAGCACTCTTGGACTAGCGGCTTACAATGAGCAGTTCTTC. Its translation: CASTLGLAAYNEQFF.

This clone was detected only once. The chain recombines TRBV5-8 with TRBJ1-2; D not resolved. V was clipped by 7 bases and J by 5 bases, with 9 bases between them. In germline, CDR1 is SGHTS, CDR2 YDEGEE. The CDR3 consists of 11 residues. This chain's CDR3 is CASHRGYGYTF. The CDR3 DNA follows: TGTGCCAGCCATCGAGGTTATGGCTACACCTTC.

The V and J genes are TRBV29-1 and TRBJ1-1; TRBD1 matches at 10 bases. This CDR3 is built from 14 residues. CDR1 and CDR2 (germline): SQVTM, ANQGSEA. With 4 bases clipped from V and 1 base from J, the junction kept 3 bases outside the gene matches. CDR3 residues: CSVGQGAGNTEAFF. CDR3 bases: TGCAGCGTTGGACAGGGGGCCGGGAACACTGAAGCTTTCTTT.

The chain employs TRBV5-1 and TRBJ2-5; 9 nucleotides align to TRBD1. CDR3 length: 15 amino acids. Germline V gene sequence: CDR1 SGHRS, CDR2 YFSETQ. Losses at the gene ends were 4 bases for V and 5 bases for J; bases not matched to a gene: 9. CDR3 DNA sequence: TGCGCCAGCAGCGCCCGGGACAGGGTTCGGGAGACCCAGTACTTC. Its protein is CASSARDRVRETQYF. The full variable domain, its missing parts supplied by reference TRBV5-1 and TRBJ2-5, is KAGVTQTPRYLIKTRGQQVTLSCSPISGHRSVSWYQQTPGQGLQFLFEYFSETQRNKGNFPGRFSGRQFSNSRSEMNVSTLELGDSALYLCASSARDRVRETQYFGPGTRLLVL.

The CDR3 DNA is TGTGCCAGTAAAGGGACAGGGGCTTTCTTT. Amino acid sequence: CASKGTGAFF. V is TRBV12-3 or TRBV12-4 and J is TRBJ1-1; 9 bases match TRBD1. This CDR3 comprises 10 residues. J lost 11 bases, V lost 9 bases, and 4 bases had no gene match.

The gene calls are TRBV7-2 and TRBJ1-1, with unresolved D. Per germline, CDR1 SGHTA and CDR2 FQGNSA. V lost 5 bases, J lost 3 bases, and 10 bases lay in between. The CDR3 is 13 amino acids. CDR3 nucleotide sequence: TGTGCCAGCAGCCCCACAGTGGACACTGAAGCTTTCTTT. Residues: CASSPTVDTEAFF.

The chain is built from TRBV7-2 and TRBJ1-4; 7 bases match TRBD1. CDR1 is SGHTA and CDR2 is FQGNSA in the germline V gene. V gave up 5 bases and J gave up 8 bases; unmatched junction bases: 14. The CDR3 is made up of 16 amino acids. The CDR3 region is CASSPTGQLYLEKLFF. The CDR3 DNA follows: TGTGCCAGCAGCCCGACAGGGCAACTCTATTTGGAAAAACTGTTTTTT.

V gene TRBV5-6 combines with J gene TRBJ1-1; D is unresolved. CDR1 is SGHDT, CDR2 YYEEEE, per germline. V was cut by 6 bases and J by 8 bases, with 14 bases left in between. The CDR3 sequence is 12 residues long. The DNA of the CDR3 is TGTGCCAGCATCAGATCCGGGAACGAAGCTTTCTTT. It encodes CASIRSGNEAFF. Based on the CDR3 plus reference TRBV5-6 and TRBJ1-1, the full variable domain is DAGVTQSPTHLIKTRGQQVTLRCSPKSGHDTVSWYQQALGQGPQFIFQYYEEEERQRGNFPDRFSGHQFPNYSSELNVNALLLGDSALYLCASIRSGNEAFFGQGTRLTVV.